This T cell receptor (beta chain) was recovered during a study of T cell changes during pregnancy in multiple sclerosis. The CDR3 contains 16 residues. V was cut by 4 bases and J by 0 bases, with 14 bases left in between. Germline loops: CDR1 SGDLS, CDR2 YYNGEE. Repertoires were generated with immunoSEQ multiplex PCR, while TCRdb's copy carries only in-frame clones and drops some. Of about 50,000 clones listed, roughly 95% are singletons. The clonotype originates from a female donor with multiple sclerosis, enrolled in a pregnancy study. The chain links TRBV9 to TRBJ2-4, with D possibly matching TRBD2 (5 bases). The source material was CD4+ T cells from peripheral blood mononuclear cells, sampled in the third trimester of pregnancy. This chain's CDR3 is CASSPSAVVAKNIQYF. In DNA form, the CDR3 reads TGTGCCAGCAGCCCCTCAGCGGTTGTAGCCAAAAACATTCAGTACTTC.